This TCR beta chain was recovered during a study of T cell changes during pregnancy in multiple sclerosis. TCRdb keeps only in-frame clones here, not all; method: immunoSEQ multiplex PCR. Among 58,000 or so clones listed, 90% were seen once. There are 20 residues in the CDR3. The germline gives CDR1 MNHEY, CDR2 SMNVEV (reference sequence). J gave up 0 bases and V 5 bases, and 14 bases lay outside the gene matches. This TCR was sampled from a female donor in good health, enrolled as a control in a pregnancy study. The specimen was peripheral blood, collected in the first trimester of pregnancy. The chain couples TRBV27 to TRBJ2-1, with TRBD2 matching over 12 bases. The CDR3: CASSAWTSGNPFYSYNEQFF. CDR3 bases: TGTGCCAGCAGTGCCTGGACTAGCGGGAACCCTTTTTACTCCTACAATGAGCAGTTCTTC.